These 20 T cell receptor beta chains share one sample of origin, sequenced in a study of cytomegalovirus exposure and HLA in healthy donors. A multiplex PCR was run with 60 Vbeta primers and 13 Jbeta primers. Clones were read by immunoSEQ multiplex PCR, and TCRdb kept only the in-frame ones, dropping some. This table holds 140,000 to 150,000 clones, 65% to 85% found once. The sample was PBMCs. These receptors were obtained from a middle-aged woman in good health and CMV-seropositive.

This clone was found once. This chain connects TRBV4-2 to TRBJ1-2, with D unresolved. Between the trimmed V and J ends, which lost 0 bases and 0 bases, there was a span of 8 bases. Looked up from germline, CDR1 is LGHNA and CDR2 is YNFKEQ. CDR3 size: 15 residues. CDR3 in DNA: TGTGCCAGCAGCCAAGACAGAAATGCTAACTATGGCTACACCTTC. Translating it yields CASSQDRNANYGYTF.

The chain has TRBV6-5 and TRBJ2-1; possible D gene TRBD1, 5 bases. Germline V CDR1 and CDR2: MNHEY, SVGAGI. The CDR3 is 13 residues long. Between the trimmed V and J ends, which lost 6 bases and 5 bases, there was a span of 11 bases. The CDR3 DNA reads TGTGCCAGCAGCTTAGACAGAGACAATGAGCAGTTCTTC. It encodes CASSLDRDNEQFF.

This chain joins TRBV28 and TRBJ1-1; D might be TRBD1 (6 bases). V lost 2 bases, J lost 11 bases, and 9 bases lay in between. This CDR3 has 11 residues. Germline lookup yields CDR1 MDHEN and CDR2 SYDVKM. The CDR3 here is CASSLGQRAFF. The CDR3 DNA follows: TGTGCCAGCAGTTTAGGACAGAGGGCTTTCTTT. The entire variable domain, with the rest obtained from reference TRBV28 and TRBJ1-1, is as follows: DVKVTQSSRYLVKRTGEKVFLECVQDMDHENMFWYRQDPGLGLRLIYFSYDVKMKEKGDIPEGYSVSREKKERFSLILESASTNQTSMYLCASSLGQRAFFGQGTRLTVV.

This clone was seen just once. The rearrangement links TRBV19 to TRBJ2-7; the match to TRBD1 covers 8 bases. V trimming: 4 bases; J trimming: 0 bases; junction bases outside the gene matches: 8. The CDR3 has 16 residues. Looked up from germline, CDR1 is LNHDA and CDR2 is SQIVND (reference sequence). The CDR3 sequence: CASSRGQASASYEQYF. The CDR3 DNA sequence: TGTGCCAGTAGTAGGGGACAGGCCTCTGCCTCCTACGAGCAGTACTTC.

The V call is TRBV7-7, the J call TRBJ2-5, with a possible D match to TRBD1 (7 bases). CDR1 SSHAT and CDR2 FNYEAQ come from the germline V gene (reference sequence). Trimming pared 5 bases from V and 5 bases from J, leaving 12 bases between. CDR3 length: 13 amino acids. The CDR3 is CASSPGGIETQYF. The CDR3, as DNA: TGTGCCAGCAGCCCAGGGGGGATCGAGACCCAGTACTTC.

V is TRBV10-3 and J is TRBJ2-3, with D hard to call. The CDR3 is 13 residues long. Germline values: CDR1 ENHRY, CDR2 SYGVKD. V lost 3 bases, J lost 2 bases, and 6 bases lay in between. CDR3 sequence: CAISDSLTDTQYF. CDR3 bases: TGTGCCATCAGTGACTCCCTCACAGATACGCAGTATTTT.

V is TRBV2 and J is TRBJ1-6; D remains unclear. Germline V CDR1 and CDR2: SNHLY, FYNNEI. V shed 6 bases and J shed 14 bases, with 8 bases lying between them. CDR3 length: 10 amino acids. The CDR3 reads CASSIGSLHF. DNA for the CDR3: TGTGCCAGCAGCATCGGGTCCCTCCACTTT.

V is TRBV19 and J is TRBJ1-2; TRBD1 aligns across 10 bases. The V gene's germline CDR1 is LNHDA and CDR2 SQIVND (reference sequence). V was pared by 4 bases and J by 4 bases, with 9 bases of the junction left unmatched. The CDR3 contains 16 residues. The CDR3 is CASSTPGTGVTYGYTF. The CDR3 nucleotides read TGTGCCAGTAGTACCCCCGGGACAGGGGTTACCTATGGCTACACCTTC. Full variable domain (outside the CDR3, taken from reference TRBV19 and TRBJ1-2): DGGITQSPKYLFRKEGQNVTLSCEQNLNHDAMYWYRQDPGQGLRLIYYSQIVNDFQKGDIAEGYSVSREKKESFPLTVTSAQKNPTAFYLCASSTPGTGVTYGYTFGSGTRLTVV.

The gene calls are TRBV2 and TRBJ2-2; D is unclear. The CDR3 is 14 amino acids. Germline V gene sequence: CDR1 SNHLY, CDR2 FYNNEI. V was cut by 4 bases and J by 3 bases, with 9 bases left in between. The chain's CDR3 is CASSGSRYTGELFF. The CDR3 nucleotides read TGTGCCAGCAGTGGGTCACGGTACACCGGGGAGCTGTTTTTT.

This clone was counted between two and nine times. The CDR3 region has the DNA TGCGCCAGCAGCTTGTACTGGAGTGCGGCTGAAGCTTTCTTT. This sequence encodes CASSLYWSAAEAFF. The gene calls are TRBV5-1 and TRBJ1-1; D gene ambiguous. The CDR3 runs to 14 residues. The ends were cut back, 1 base at V and 6 bases at J, with 13 bases in the middle. Germline CDR1 is SGHRS and CDR2 is YFSETQ.

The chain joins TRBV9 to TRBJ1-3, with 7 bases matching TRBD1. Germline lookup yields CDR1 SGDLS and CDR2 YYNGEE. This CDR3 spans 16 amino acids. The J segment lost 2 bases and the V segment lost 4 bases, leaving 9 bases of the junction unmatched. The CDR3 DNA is TGTGCCAGCAGCCTGACGCCCCAGGGGGCTGGAAACACCATATATTTT. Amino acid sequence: CASSLTPQGAGNTIYF. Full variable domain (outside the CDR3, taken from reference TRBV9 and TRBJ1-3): DSGVTQTPKHLITATGQRVTLRCSPRSGDLSVYWYQQSLDQGLQFLIQYYNGEERAKGNILERFSAQQFPDLHSELNLSSLELGDSALYFCASSLTPQGAGNTIYFGEGSWLTVV.

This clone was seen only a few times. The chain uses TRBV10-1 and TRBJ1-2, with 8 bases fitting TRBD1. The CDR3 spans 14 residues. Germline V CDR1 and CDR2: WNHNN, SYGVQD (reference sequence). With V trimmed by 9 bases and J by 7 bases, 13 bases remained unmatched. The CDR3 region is CARGRQDRGSGYTF. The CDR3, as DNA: TGCGCCAGGGGCAGGCAAGACAGGGGTTCTGGCTACACCTTC.

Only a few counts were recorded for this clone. The CDR3 loop reads CASSLGGENEKLFF. The CDR3 bases are TGTGCCAGCAGCTTAGGAGGAGAGAATGAAAAACTGTTTTTT. The chain is built from TRBV7-9 and TRBJ1-4; the D is unclear. This CDR3 contains 14 residues. Germline-derived CDR1 and CDR2 are SEHNR and FQNEAQ (reference sequence). V lost 1 base to trimming and J lost 5 bases, with 8 bases between them.

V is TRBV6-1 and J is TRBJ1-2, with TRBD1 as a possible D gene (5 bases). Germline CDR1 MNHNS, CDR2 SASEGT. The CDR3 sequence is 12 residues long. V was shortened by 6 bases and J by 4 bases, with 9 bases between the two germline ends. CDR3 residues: CASREGLYGYTF. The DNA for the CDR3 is TGTGCCAGCAGGGAGGGGCTCTATGGCTACACCTTC.

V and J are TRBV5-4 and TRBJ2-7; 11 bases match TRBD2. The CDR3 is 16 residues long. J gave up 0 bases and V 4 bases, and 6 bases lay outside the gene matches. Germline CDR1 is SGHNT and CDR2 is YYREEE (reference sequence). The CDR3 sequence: CASSQSGTSGSYEQYF. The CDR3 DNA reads TGTGCCAGCAGCCAGTCCGGGACTAGCGGCTCCTACGAGCAGTACTTC.

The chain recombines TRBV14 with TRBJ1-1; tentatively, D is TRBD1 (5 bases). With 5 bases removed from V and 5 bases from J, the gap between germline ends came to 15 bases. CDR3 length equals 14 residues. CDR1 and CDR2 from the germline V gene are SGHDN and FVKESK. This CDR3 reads CASSFRGIGTEAFF. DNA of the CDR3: TGTGCCAGCAGCTTTAGGGGCATAGGGACTGAAGCTTTCTTT.

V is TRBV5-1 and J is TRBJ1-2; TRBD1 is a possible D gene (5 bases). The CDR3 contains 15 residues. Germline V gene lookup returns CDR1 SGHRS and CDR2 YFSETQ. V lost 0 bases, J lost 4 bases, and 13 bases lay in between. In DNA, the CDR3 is TGCGCCAGCAGCTTGGCGGAGGGGCGAGGCTATGGCTACACCTTC. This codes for CASSLAEGRGYGYTF. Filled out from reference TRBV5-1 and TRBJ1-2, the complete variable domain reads KAGVTQTPRYLIKTRGQQVTLSCSPISGHRSVSWYQQTPGQGLQFLFEYFSETQRNKGNFPGRFSGRQFSNSRSEMNVSTLELGDSALYLCASSLAEGRGYGYTFGSGTRLTVV.

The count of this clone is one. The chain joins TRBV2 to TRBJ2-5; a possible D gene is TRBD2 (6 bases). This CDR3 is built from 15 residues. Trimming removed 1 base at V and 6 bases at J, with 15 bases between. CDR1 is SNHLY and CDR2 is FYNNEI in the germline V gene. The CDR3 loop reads CASSEGGVWVQTQYF. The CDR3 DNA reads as TGTGCCAGCAGTGAAGGGGGGGTGTGGGTACAGACCCAGTACTTC.

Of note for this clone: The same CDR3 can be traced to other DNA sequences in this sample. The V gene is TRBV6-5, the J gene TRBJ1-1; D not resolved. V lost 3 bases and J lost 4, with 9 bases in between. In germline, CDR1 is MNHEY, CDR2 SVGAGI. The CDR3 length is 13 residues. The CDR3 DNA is TGTGCCAGCAGTTATTCCCGGGGCACTGAAGCTTTCTTT. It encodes CASSYSRGTEAFF.

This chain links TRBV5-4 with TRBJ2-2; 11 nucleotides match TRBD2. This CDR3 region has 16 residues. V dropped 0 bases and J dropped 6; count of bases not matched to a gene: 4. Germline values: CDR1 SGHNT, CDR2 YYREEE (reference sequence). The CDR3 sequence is CASSLELAGVSGELFF. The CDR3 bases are TGTGCCAGCAGCTTGGAACTAGCGGGGGTGTCCGGGGAGCTGTTTTTT.